This is a list of T cell receptor beta chains from one sample in a study of monozygotic twins with inflammatory bowel disease. From the 5' RACE reads, TCRdb lists one entry per CDR3 protein and no DNA. Found here are 200,000 to 250,000 distinct CDR3 sequences; the top ten clones hold roughly 7.5%. Material: blood. The receptor source for this set is a human donor with ulcerative colitis or Crohn's disease, or a healthy co-twin of an affected twin (not recorded which). Each CDR3 is given with its conserved first and last residue. Fields, in order: J gene, V gene, CDR3 protein.

>TRBJ2-7|TRBV27
CASSYGTSGTYEQYF
>TRBJ1-2|TRBV7-2
CASSFTGTGGNYGYTF
>TRBJ1-1|TRBV10-3
CAISERGMNTEAFF
>TRBJ2-6|TRBV11-2
CASSLGAGGLKISGANVLTF
>TRBJ1-1|TRBV9
CASSNGVNTEAFF
>TRBJ1-1|TRBV7-8
CASSFGPGQGARDTEAFF
>TRBJ2-3|TRBV20-1
CSAPKGQVGTQYF
>TRBJ1-1|TRBV20-1
CSSPGQVGAEAFF
>TRBJ2-1|TRBV6-2/TRBV6-3
CASSFVGYNEQFF
>TRBJ2-3|TRBV2
CASSDSGNLGGTTDTQYF
>TRBJ2-2|TRBV5-1
CASSWTSGGAANTGELFF
>TRBJ1-1|TRBV7-2
CASSLRGERFEAFF
>TRBJ2-5|TRBV7-9
CASSLATKTQYF
>TRBJ1-5|TRBV27
CASSLEGRSNQPQHF
>TRBJ1-5|TRBV7-8
CASSSSQGIGNQPQHF
>TRBJ2-1|TRBV7-9
CATFRGPYNEQFF
>TRBJ1-1|TRBV5-1
CASSSTTGMGGATEAFF
>TRBJ1-6|TRBV25-1
CASIGQGVNSPLHF
>TRBJ2-2|TRBV5-1
CASSLEGGRTGELFF
>TRBJ1-1|TRBV5-1
CASSSLQGANTEAFF
>TRBJ1-1|TRBV4-2
CASSQPGQGYPEAFF
>TRBJ1-4|TRBV5-1
CASGAGGLQNEKLFF